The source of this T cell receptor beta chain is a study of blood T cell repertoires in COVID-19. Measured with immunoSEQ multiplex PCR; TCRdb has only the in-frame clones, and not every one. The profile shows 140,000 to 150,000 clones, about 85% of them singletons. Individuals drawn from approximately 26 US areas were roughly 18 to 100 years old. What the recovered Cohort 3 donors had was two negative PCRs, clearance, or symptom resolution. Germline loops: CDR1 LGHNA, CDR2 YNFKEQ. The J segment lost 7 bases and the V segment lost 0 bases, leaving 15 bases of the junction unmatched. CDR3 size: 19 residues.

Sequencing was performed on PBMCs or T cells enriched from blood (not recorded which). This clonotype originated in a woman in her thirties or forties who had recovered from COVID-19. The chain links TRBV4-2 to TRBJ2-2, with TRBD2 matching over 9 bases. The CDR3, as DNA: TGTGCCAGCAGCCAAGATGTGCCTAGCGGGATGCGAGGCAGCGGGGAGCTGTTTTTT. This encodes CASSQDVPSGMRGSGELFF.